The 21 T cell receptor beta chains in this list originate from one sample, sequenced in a study of blood T cell repertoires in COVID-19. Some clones are missing from TCRdb's copy, which holds only in-frame ones; the method was immunoSEQ multiplex PCR. The sample includes approximately 350,000 clones, roughly nine tenths of them seen just once. The sample consisted of peripheral blood. These receptors originate from a man aged 40-55 years with acute or convalescent COVID-19.

The chain joins TRBV24-1 to TRBJ1-5, with 11 bases aligning to TRBD1. The CDR3 is 16 residues long. Germline loops: CDR1 KGHDR, CDR2 SFDVKD. V lost 10 bases and J lost 0; bases outside the gene matches: 7. The CDR3 loop is CATRDRGVYSNQPQHF. CDR3 bases: TGTGCCACTCGGGACAGGGGGGTGTATAGCAATCAGCCCCAGCATTTT.

This clone was detected only once. This chain uses TRBV28 with TRBJ1-6, with a possible D match to TRBD1 (6 bases). V was shortened by 5 bases and J by 6 bases, with 11 bases between the two germline ends. Germline CDR1 is MDHEN and CDR2 is SYDVKM. The CDR3 totals 14 residues. CDR3 amino acids: CASSPLGANSPLHF. The CDR3 nucleotides read TGTGCCAGCAGTCCCCTGGGGGCTAATTCACCCCTCCACTTT.

The chain carries TRBV11-2 and TRBJ1-4; perhaps TRBD1 as D (6 bases). Germline assignment: CDR1 SGHAT and CDR2 FQNNGV. V lost 5 bases to trimming and J lost 4 bases, with 14 bases between them. The CDR3 has 15 amino acids. The CDR3 DNA sequence: TGTGCCAGCAGCAAGCGCAGGGGAATTAATGAAAAACTGTTTTTT. Its protein is CASSKRRGINEKLFF.

CDR3 amino acids: CASSIQGAENIQYF. For the CDR3, the DNA is TGCGCCAGCAGCATACAGGGGGCCGAAAACATTCAGTACTTC. V and J are TRBV5-1 and TRBJ2-4, with TRBD1 identical over 9 bases. V dropped 4 bases and J dropped 5; count of bases not matched to a gene: 4. Germline loops: CDR1 SGHRS, CDR2 YFSETQ. CDR3 length: 14 residues.

The chain has TRBV28 and TRBJ2-1, with a tentative D call TRBD2 (5 bases). This CDR3 is built from 15 residues. Trimming left V 3 bases short and J 6 bases short, with 15 bases between. CDR1 is MDHEN and CDR2 is SYDVKM in the germline V gene. The CDR3 sequence is CASSFRARGFNEQFF. In DNA form, the CDR3 reads TGTGCCAGCAGTTTCCGGGCACGGGGATTCAATGAGCAGTTCTTC. The entire variable domain, with the rest obtained from reference TRBV28 and TRBJ2-1, is as follows: DVKVTQSSRYLVKRTGEKVFLECVQDMDHENMFWYRQDPGLGLRLIYFSYDVKMKEKGDIPEGYSVSREKKERFSLILESASTNQTSMYLCASSFRARGFNEQFFGPGTRLTVL.

The chain is built from TRBV29-1 and TRBJ1-2; D call uncertain. The CDR3 covers 16 residues. Trimming took 0 bases from V and 4 from J, leaving 18 bases between them. Per germline, CDR1 SQVTM and CDR2 ANQGSEA. CDR3 region: CSVEESRNRQGYGYTF. The CDR3 DNA reads as TGCAGCGTTGAAGAATCTAGGAACCGGCAAGGCTATGGCTACACCTTC.

This chain connects TRBV10-2 to TRBJ2-3, with 9 bases aligning to TRBD2. The CDR3 sequence is 14 residues long. J was trimmed by 7 bases and V by 4 bases; bases with no gene match: 6. Germline CDR1 and CDR2: WSHSY and SAAADI. The DNA of the CDR3 is TGCGCCAGCAGTGCAGCGGGGGGCCAGAATACGCAGTATTTT. Translated: CASSAAGGQNTQYF.

As regards this clone: Within the sample, other DNA sequences also encode this same CDR3. The chain has TRBV20-1 and TRBJ2-1; D ambiguous. CDR1 and CDR2 from the germline V gene are DFQATT and SNEGSKA (reference sequence). V shed 5 bases and J shed 4 bases, with 3 bases lying between them. CDR3 length: 10 amino acids. This CDR3 reads CSALYNEQFF. For the CDR3, the DNA is TGCAGTGCTCTATACAATGAGCAGTTCTTC.

This clone was counted between two and nine times. This chain connects TRBV28 to TRBJ1-6; a weak D match, TRBD1 (5 bases). This CDR3 has 16 amino acids. V lost 5 bases to trimming and J lost 6 bases, with 17 bases between them. The germline CDR1 and CDR2 sequences are MDHEN and SYDVKM. CDR3 amino acids: CASSPSGKNFNSPLHF. DNA of the CDR3: TGTGCCAGCAGTCCTTCAGGGAAAAACTTTAATTCACCCCTCCACTTT.

The chain has TRBV7-3 and TRBJ2-7; TRBD2 matches at 8 bases. The germline CDR1 and CDR2 sequences are SGHTA and FQGTGA. The ends lost 5 bases at V and 5 bases at J; junction bases unmatched: 5. This CDR3 has 13 amino acids. In nucleotides, the CDR3 is TGTGCCAGCAGCCCAGGACTAGCAGACGAGCAGTACTTC. This sequence encodes CASSPGLADEQYF.

The chain couples TRBV19 to TRBJ1-6; D unclear. Germline-derived CDR1 and CDR2 are LNHDA and SQIVND (reference sequence). CDR3 length: 11 amino acids. V shed 6 bases and J shed 13 bases, with 10 bases lying between them. Written as DNA, the CDR3 is TGTGCCAGTAGGCTAATTCGGCCCCTCCACTTT. It specifies CASRLIRPLHF.

The CDR3 loop is CASSLRSSGSYNEQFF. The CDR3, as DNA: TGTGCCAGCAGTTTAAGGTCTAGCGGTTCCTACAATGAGCAGTTCTTC. V gene TRBV28 combines with J gene TRBJ2-1; 7 bases are a match to TRBD2. Germline loops: CDR1 MDHEN, CDR2 SYDVKM. CDR3 size: 16 residues. V was clipped by 2 bases and J by 1 base; unmatched bases: 5. Supplemented by reference TRBV28 and TRBJ2-1, the full variable domain reads DVKVTQSSRYLVKRTGEKVFLECVQDMDHENMFWYRQDPGLGLRLIYFSYDVKMKEKGDIPEGYSVSREKKERFSLILESASTNQTSMYLCASSLRSSGSYNEQFFGPGTRLTVL.

The gene calls are TRBV10-3 and TRBJ1-5, with D unresolved. Germline assignment: CDR1 ENHRY and CDR2 SYGVKD. The CDR3 has 13 residues. Trimming took 4 bases from V and 5 from J, leaving 9 bases between them. Here the CDR3 reads CAISAGTDQPQHF. CDR3 sequence (DNA): TGTGCCATCAGTGCAGGAACAGATCAGCCCCAGCATTTT.

Concerning this clone itself: The same CDR3 can be traced to other DNA sequences in this sample. This sequence joins TRBV6-2 or TRBV6-3 and TRBJ1-1, with a weak D call TRBD1 (5 bases). The CDR3 totals 14 residues. V gave up 0 bases and J gave up 5 bases, with 10 bases separating them. CDR1 and CDR2 (germline): MNHEY, SVGEGT. DNA of the CDR3: TGTGCCAGCAGTTACTCGGGGGGTGTTACTGAAGCTTTCTTT. Its protein product is CASSYSGGVTEAFF.

J is TRBJ2-1 and V is TRBV5-6; D is undetermined. Trimming took 3 bases from V and 5 from J, leaving 9 bases between them. Germline CDR1 reads SGHDT; CDR2 reads YYEEEE. The CDR3 is made up of 13 amino acids. CDR3 in amino acids: CASSSSMDNEQFF. In DNA form, the CDR3 reads TGTGCCAGCAGCTCGTCTATGGACAATGAGCAGTTCTTC. Drawing the rest from reference TRBV5-6 and TRBJ2-1, the complete variable domain is DAGVTQSPTHLIKTRGQQVTLRCSPKSGHDTVSWYQQALGQGPQFIFQYYEEEERQRGNFPDRFSGHQFPNYSSELNVNALLLGDSALYLCASSSSMDNEQFFGPGTRLTVL.

The J gene is TRBJ1-1, the V gene TRBV19; D is perhaps TRBD1 (6 bases). The germline V and J ends were trimmed by 7 bases and 5 bases, with 14 bases remaining between them. The CDR3 length is 13 residues. The germline V gene has CDR1 LNHDA and CDR2 SQIVND (reference sequence). DNA for the CDR3: TGTGCCAGTACTCCACAGGGAAGGACTGAAGCTTTCTTT. It specifies CASTPQGRTEAFF.

This clone was observed a handful of times. This sequence joins TRBV5-1 and TRBJ2-1, with 12 bases identical to TRBD2. Trimming cost V 0 bases and J 4 bases; bases outside gene matches: 8. Germline V CDR1 and CDR2: SGHRS, YFSETQ. The CDR3 spans 18 residues. CDR3 coding DNA: TGCGCCAGCAGCTTGGGACTAGCGGGAGCCTTACTATACAATGAGCAGTTCTTC. It is translated as CASSLGLAGALLYNEQFF. Full variable domain (missing parts from reference TRBV5-1 and TRBJ2-1): KAGVTQTPRYLIKTRGQQVTLSCSPISGHRSVSWYQQTPGQGLQFLFEYFSETQRNKGNFPGRFSGRQFSNSRSEMNVSTLELGDSALYLCASSLGLAGALLYNEQFFGPGTRLTVL.

This clone was picked up a small number of times. The chain is built from TRBV10-3 and TRBJ1-3; possibly TRBD1 for D (5 bases). V was clipped by 0 bases and J by 6 bases, with 12 bases between them. The CDR3 length is 15 residues. The germline CDR1 and CDR2 sequences are ENHRY and SYGVKD. In nucleotides, the CDR3 is TGTGCCATCAGTGAGTCGGCAGGGTTTACAAACACCATATATTTT. Translation gives CAISESAGFTNTIYF.

The genes are TRBV4-3 and TRBJ1-2; D possibly corresponds to TRBD1 (6 bases). Deletions cut 5 bases from V and 5 bases from J, with 12 bases between. This CDR3 region has 13 residues. The germline V gene encodes CDR1 LGHNA and CDR2 YSLEER. The CDR3 loop reads CASSSGGAYGYTF. The CDR3 nucleotides read TGCGCCAGCAGCTCCGGGGGGGCTTATGGCTACACCTTC.

The chain links TRBV28 to TRBJ2-1; 7 positions agree with TRBD1. CDR1 MDHEN and CDR2 SYDVKM come from the germline V gene. V trimming: 6 bases; J trimming: 2 bases; junction bases outside the gene matches: 10. The CDR3 is made up of 16 amino acids. Written as DNA, the CDR3 is TGTGCCAGCAGACCAATCGACAGGGCGGCCTACAATGAGCAGTTCTTC. Protein sequence: CASRPIDRAAYNEQFF.

V usage is TRBV6-6 and J usage is TRBJ1-6; TRBD1 might be the D (5 bases). This CDR3 spans 16 amino acids. V was cut by 6 bases and J by 8 bases, with 20 bases left in between. The germline gives CDR1 MNHNY, CDR2 SVGAGI (reference sequence). CDR3 coding DNA: TGTGCCAGCAGGACCGGGACTTCCCGAAGAGATTCACCCCTCCACTTT. Protein: CASRTGTSRRDSPLHF.